The next 20 T cell receptor beta chains were all read from a single sample in a study of identical twins. TCRdb redid the calling of the 5' RACE reads with MiXCR, one entry per CDR3 protein. The sample holds some 240,000 distinct CDR3 sequences; about 9% are singletons and the top ten take 2.5% to 3.5%. This sample was also put to use in a study of yellow fever vaccine responses in identical twins.

The sequenced material came from CD8+ T cells sorted from blood. The receptors stem from a woman aged 18 to 35 in good health.

This clonotype was observed at least ten times. The V call is TRBV5-1, the J call TRBJ2-7; 9 nucleotides align to TRBD1. Germline trimming cut 4 bases from V and 5 bases from J; bases unmatched to any gene: 4. CDR1 and CDR2 from the germline V gene are SGHRS and YFSETQ. This CDR3 is 13 amino acids long. The CDR3 here is CASSTWTGDEQYF. The CDR3 coding sequence is TGCGCCAGCAGCACCTGGACAGGGGACGAGCAGTACTTC.

The CDR3 protein is CSVRILAGGTDTQYF. In DNA form, the CDR3 reads TGCAGCGTCCGGATACTAGCGGGGGGCACAGATACGCAGTATTTT. The chain links TRBV29-1 to TRBJ2-3; the match to TRBD2 covers 11 bases. The V gene's germline CDR1 is SQVTM and CDR2 ANQGSEA. Trimming removed 6 bases from V and 1 base from J; junction bases left unmatched: 6. The CDR3 is 15 residues long.

In this sample, this clonotype turned up many times. This sequence joins TRBV12-3 or TRBV12-4 and TRBJ1-1; 12 nucleotides agree with TRBD1. The junction had 5 bases not matched to a gene; V was cut back by 5 bases and J by 7 bases. The CDR3 extends over 14 amino acids. The CDR3 sequence is CASSPGQGANEAFF. CDR3 in DNA: TGTGCCAGCAGTCCGGGACAGGGGGCAAATGAAGCTTTCTTT.

This clonotype was observed a few times. The chain uses TRBV4-3 and TRBJ2-1; D perhaps matches TRBD2 (6 bases). Germline CDR1 is LGHNA and CDR2 is YSLEER. The CDR3 sequence is 16 residues long. The V end lost 0 bases, the J end lost 10 bases, and 19 bases lay between the germline ends. CDR3 loop: CASSQDVATSRVEQFF. The CDR3 coding sequence is TGCGCCAGCAGCCAAGATGTTGCCACTAGCCGCGTGGAGCAGTTCTTC.

This clonotype was seen at least ten times. The chain has TRBV7-9 and TRBJ2-1, with D unresolved. This CDR3 region has 11 residues. Germline values: CDR1 SEHNR, CDR2 FQNEAQ (reference sequence). Between the trimmed V and J ends, which lost 3 bases and 7 bases, there was a span of 4 bases. CDR3 in DNA: TGTGCCAGCAGCTTGCTAAATGAGCAGTTCTTC. It specifies CASSLLNEQFF.

By sample share, this clonotype is medium-sized (0.01 to 0.1%). This rearrangement joins TRBV6-6 to TRBJ2-2; D is uncertain. Germline CDR1 is MNHNY and CDR2 is SVGAGI (reference sequence). The CDR3 is 13 residues long. Trimming stripped 7 bases from V and 1 base from J, with 7 bases between. The CDR3 sequence: CASTWLNTGELFF. CDR3 coding DNA: TGTGCCAGCACCTGGTTGAACACCGGGGAGCTGTTTTTT.

The chain employs TRBV5-5 and TRBJ1-1, with a tentative D call TRBD1 (5 bases). Germline V gene sequence: CDR1 SGHKS, CDR2 YYEKEE (reference sequence). V lost 0 bases to trimming and J lost 7 bases, with 13 bases between them. The length of the CDR3 is 14 residues. The CDR3 loop is CASSLAGARNEAFF. CDR3 bases: TGTGCCAGCAGCTTGGCCGGGGCCAGGAATGAAGCTTTCTTT.

The chain has TRBV27 and TRBJ2-5, with 7 bases that match TRBD2. CDR3 length equals 15 residues. Losses at the gene ends were 6 bases for V and 5 bases for J; bases not matched to a gene: 12. Germline CDR1 is MNHEY and CDR2 is SMNVEV (reference sequence). CDR3 sequence (DNA): TGTGCCAGCAGGCCACTGACTAGCTCGTCGGAGACCCAGTACTTC. It translates to CASRPLTSSSETQYF.

The chain links TRBV10-3 to TRBJ2-3, with 9 bases lining up with TRBD2. V lost 6 bases and J lost 4; bases outside the gene matches: 11. The CDR3 is made up of 16 amino acids. CDR1 and CDR2 (germline): ENHRY, SYGVKD. CDR3 region: CAIRAEGAGGADTQYF. The CDR3 DNA sequence: TGTGCCATCAGGGCAGAAGGAGCGGGAGGTGCAGATACGCAGTATTTT.

This clonotype was found a few times. The chain couples TRBV24-1 to TRBJ2-1; D assignment may be TRBD1 or TRBD2 (5 bases each). In germline, CDR1 is KGHDR, CDR2 SFDVKD. The CDR3 totals 16 residues. Between the trimmed V and J ends, which lost 1 base and 5 bases, there was a span of 14 bases. As DNA, the CDR3 is TGTGCCACCAGTGATTTCCGGGACCTTAATAACAATGAGCAGTTCTTC. As protein: CATSDFRDLNNNEQFF.

At least ten counts were recorded for this clonotype. V gene TRBV6-5 combines with J gene TRBJ1-3, with a weak D call TRBD1 (6 bases). With 2 bases removed from V and 2 bases from J, the gap between germline ends came to 10 bases. The CDR3 is made up of 15 amino acids. Germline V gene lookup returns CDR1 MNHEY and CDR2 SVGAGI. CDR3 amino acids: CASSYGAGAGNTIYF. CDR3 nucleotides: TGTGCCAGCAGTTACGGCGCAGGGGCTGGAAACACCATATATTTT.

The chain has TRBV25-1 and TRBJ2-6; no clear D. The germline gives CDR1 MGHDK, CDR2 SYGVNS. Trimming took off 5 bases at V and 1 base at J, with 6 bases between the two ends. The CDR3 totals 14 residues. In DNA form, the CDR3 reads TGTGCCAGCAGTTTCTCTTCTGGGGCCAACGTCCTGACTTTC. Translation gives CASSFSSGANVLTF.

This rearrangement joins TRBV20-1 to TRBJ2-1; the D is unclear. V lost 5 bases and J lost 6, with 20 bases in between. CDR1 and CDR2 (germline): DFQATT, SNEGSKA (reference sequence). The CDR3 loop spans 15 amino acids. CDR3 coding DNA: TGCAGTGCTTTCCTCGACGACACTCTGGGCAATGAGCAGTTCTTC. This translates into CSAFLDDTLGNEQFF.

The chain employs TRBV12-3 or TRBV12-4 and TRBJ2-3; no clear D gene. V gave up 5 bases and J gave up 4 bases, with 10 bases separating them. This CDR3 is built from 13 residues. The CDR3 loop is CASSGRGPDTQYF. The CDR3 nucleotides read TGTGCCAGCAGTGGCCGTGGCCCAGATACGCAGTATTTT.

At least ten counts were recorded for this clonotype. The chain has TRBV29-1 and TRBJ2-7; TRBD2 might be the D (6 bases). CDR3 size: 13 residues. V lost 4 bases and J 6 bases, leaving 16 bases between the germline ends. The germline CDR1 and CDR2 sequences are SQVTM and ANQGSEA. The CDR3, as DNA: TGCAGCGTTGGAGGGACTGGGAGTCCCGAGCAGTACTTC. The encoded protein is CSVGGTGSPEQYF.

The sample holds a few counts of this clonotype. The chain recombines TRBV7-6 with TRBJ2-1; no clear D gene. Germline assignment: CDR1 SGHVS and CDR2 FNYEAQ. V dropped 6 bases and J dropped 4 bases, with 10 bases sitting between them. The CDR3 extends over 13 amino acids. The CDR3 DNA reads as TGTGCCAGCAGGCCCGACGCTTACAATGAGCAGTTCTTC. Protein sequence: CASRPDAYNEQFF.

This rearrangement joins TRBV7-8 to TRBJ2-7; 8 positions match TRBD1. The CDR3 loop spans 16 amino acids. The germline gives CDR1 SGHVS, CDR2 FQNEAQ. V lost 0 bases, J lost 4 bases, and 8 bases stayed unmatched. The CDR3 DNA sequence: TGTGCCAGCAGCTTAGCGCAGGACAGGGCGTTTTACGAGCAGTACTTC. It codes for CASSLAQDRAFYEQYF.

The chain carries TRBV3-1 and TRBJ2-7; 8 nucleotides line up with TRBD1. Germline CDR1 is LGHDT and CDR2 is YNNKEL (reference sequence). V lost 1 base, J lost 2 bases, and 10 bases stayed unmatched. There are 17 residues in the CDR3. The CDR3 spells CASSQVYMGQAAYEQYF. In DNA, the CDR3 is TGTGCCAGCAGCCAAGTATACATGGGACAGGCCGCCTACGAGCAGTACTTC.

This clonotype appeared a few times. The chain combines TRBV12-3 or TRBV12-4 with TRBJ2-6, with 9 bases lining up with TRBD1. The V gene end was trimmed by 1 base and the J gene end by 0 bases; junction bases not matched to a gene: 7. This CDR3 is built from 19 residues. The CDR3 spells CASSLVSGTGPSGANVLTF. In DNA form, the CDR3 reads TGTGCCAGCAGTTTAGTTTCTGGGACAGGGCCCTCTGGGGCCAACGTCCTGACTTTC.

This clonotype has only a few counts. This sequence joins TRBV9 and TRBJ2-2, with D uncertain. The germline V gene has CDR1 SGDLS and CDR2 YYNGEE. The CDR3 extends over 14 amino acids. Trimming removed 0 bases from V and 1 base from J, with 4 bases in between. The CDR3 sequence is CASSVVQNTGELFF. CDR3 DNA sequence: TGTGCCAGCAGCGTAGTCCAGAACACCGGGGAGCTGTTTTTT.